The 3 T cell receptor beta chains below all came from one sample that was sequenced in a study of T-cell memory formation after mild COVID-19. TCRdb independently ran MiXCR on the 5' RACE reads; one entry per CDR3 protein. The profile shows tens of thousands of distinct CDR3 sequences, approximately 16% of them singletons. The material sequenced was PBMCs or a T cell subset sorted from them (not recorded which). These receptors all come from a man aged 18 to 30 who had mild COVID-19 (a few samples of this study predate the infection). Cell type and time point are not known.

The chain is built from TRBV2 and TRBJ2-3; 7 bases fit TRBD1. The CDR3 sequence is 15 residues long. Germline CDR1 is SNHLY and CDR2 is FYNNEI. V lost 4 bases and J lost 4; bases outside the gene matches: 8. CDR3 sequence reads: CASSGETGQSDTQYF. CDR3 DNA: TGTGCCAGCAGTGGGGAGACAGGGCAGTCAGATACGCAGTATTTT. Looking up the rest from reference TRBV2 and TRBJ2-3 gives the full variable domain: EPEVTQTPSHQVTQMGQEVILRCVPISNHLYFYWYRQILGQKVEFLVSFYNNEISEKSEIFDDQFSVERPDGSNFTLKIRSTKLEDSAMYFCASSGETGQSDTQYFGPGTRLTVL.

In this sample, this clonotype turned up a few times. V gene TRBV7-9 combines with J gene TRBJ2-1; a possible D gene is TRBD2 (7 bases). CDR1 is SEHNR, CDR2 FQNEAQ, per germline (reference sequence). Trimming stripped 7 bases from V and 4 bases from J, with 20 bases between. This CDR3 comprises 16 residues. CDR3 bases: TGTGCCAGCACCCCCCGAGGGGGGGGAGCTTACAATGAGCAGTTCTTC. Residues: CASTPRGGGAYNEQFF.

The rearrangement joins TRBV27 to TRBJ1-4; perhaps TRBD1 as D (5 bases). With 6 bases removed from V and 3 bases from J, the gap between germline ends came to 11 bases. In germline, CDR1 is MNHEY, CDR2 SMNVEV (reference sequence). This CDR3 has 14 amino acids. CDR3 sequence (DNA): TGTGCCAGCAGGAGGGGCGTTGCTAATGAAAAACTGTTTTTT. It specifies CASRRGVANEKLFF.